This T cell receptor beta chain was captured in a study of T cells in Graves' hyperthyroidism and ophthalmopathy. The CDR3 is 14 amino acids. J lost 5 bases, V lost 8 bases, and 10 bases had no gene match. Template material for amplifying TCR beta CDR3 regions consisted of RNA transcripts. HTBI primers drove first-round RT-PCR of the TCR CDR3. TCRdb reprocessed the multiplex PCR reads with MiXCR, giving one entry per CDR3 protein. This table holds hundreds of thousands of distinct CDR3 sequences, over 35% found once. Concerning this clonotype itself: Its antigen is unidentified.

Used for diagnoses were clinical symptoms, serum thyroxine and TRAb, thyroid ultrasound and orbital computed tomography. General study results and limits: For ophthalmopathy, model prediction preceded onset by a median 6.5 months.

V gene TRBV12-3 or TRBV12-4 combines with J gene TRBJ2-7; 9 positions agree with TRBD1. The TCR sequence derives from a man between 18 and 29 years old with Graves' hyperthyroidism. Sequenced input: blood. The CDR3 here is CASSGTGKLNEQYF. The DNA for the CDR3 is TGTGCCAGCTCCGGGACAGGGAAGCTCAACGAGCAGTACTTC.